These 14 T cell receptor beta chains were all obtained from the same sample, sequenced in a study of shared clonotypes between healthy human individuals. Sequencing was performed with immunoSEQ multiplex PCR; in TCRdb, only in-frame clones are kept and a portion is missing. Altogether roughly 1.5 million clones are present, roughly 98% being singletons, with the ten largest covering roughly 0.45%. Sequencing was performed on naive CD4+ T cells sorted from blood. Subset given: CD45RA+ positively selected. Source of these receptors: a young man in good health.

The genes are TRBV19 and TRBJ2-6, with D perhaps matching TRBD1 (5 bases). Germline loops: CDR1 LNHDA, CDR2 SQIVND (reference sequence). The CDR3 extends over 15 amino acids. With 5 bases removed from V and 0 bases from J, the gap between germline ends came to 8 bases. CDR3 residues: CASSQGISGANVLTF. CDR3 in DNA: TGTGCCAGTAGTCAGGGTATCTCTGGGGCCAACGTCCTGACTTTC.

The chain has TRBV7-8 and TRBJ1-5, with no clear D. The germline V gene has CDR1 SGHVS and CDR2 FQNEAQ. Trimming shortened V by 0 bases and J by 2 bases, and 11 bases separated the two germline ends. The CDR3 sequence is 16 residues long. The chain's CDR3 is CASSLARGLGNQPQHF. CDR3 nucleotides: TGTGCCAGCAGCTTAGCGCGAGGGCTCGGCAATCAGCCCCAGCATTTT. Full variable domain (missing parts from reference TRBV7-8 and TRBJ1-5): GAGVSQSPRYKVAKRGQDVALRCDPISGHVSLFWYQQALGQGPEFLTYFQNEAQLDKSGLPSDRFFAERPEGSVSTLKIQRTQQEDSAVYLCASSLARGLGNQPQHFGDGTRLSIL.

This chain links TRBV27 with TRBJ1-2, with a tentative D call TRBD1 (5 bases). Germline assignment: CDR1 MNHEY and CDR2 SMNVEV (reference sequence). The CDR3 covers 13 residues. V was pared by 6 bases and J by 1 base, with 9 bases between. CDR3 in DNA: TGTGCCAGCAGGGTGGGACGTAACTATGGCTACACCTTC. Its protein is CASRVGRNYGYTF.

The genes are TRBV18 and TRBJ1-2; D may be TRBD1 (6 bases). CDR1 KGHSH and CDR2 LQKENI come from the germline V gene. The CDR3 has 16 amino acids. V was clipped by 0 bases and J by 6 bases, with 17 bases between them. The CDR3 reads CASSPPAPRGNNGYTF. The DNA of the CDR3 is TGTGCCAGCTCACCACCCGCCCCCAGGGGCAACAATGGCTACACCTTC. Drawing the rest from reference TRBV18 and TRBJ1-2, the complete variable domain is NAGVMQNPRHLVRRRGQEARLRCSPMKGHSHVYWYRQLPEEGLKFMVYLQKENIIDESGMPKERFSAEFPKEGPSILRIQQVVRGDSAAYFCASSPPAPRGNNGYTFGSGTRLTVV.

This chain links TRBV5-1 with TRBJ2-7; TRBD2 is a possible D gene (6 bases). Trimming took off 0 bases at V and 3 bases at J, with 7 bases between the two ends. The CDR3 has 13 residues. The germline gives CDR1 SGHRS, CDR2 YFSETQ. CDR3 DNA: TGCGCCAGCAGCTTGGTGCGGGGCTACGAGCAGTACTTC. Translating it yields CASSLVRGYEQYF.

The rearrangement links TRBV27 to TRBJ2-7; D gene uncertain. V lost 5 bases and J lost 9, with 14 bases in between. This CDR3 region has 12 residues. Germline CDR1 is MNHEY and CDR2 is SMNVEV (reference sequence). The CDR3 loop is CASSNTAFWQYF. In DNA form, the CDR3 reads TGTGCCAGCAGTAATACAGCCTTCTGGCAGTACTTC.

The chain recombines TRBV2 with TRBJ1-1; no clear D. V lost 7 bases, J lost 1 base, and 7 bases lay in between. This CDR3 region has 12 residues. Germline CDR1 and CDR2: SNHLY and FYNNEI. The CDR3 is CASNQQNTEAFF. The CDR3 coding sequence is TGTGCCAGCAACCAACAGAACACTGAAGCTTTCTTT.

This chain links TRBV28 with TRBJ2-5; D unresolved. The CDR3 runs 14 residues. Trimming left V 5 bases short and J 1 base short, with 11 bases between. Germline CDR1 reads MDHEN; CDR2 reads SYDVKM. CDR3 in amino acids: CASSKTYSQETQYF. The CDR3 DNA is TGTGCCAGCAGTAAAACCTATTCCCAAGAGACCCAGTACTTC.

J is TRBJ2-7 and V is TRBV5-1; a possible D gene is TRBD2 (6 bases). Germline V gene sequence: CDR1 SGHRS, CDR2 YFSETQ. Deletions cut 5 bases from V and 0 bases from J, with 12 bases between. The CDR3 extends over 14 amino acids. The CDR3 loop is CASSRRDDSYEQYF. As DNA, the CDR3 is TGCGCCAGCAGTAGGAGGGACGACTCCTACGAGCAGTACTTC. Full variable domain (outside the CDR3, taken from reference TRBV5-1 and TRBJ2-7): KAGVTQTPRYLIKTRGQQVTLSCSPISGHRSVSWYQQTPGQGLQFLFEYFSETQRNKGNFPGRFSGRQFSNSRSEMNVSTLELGDSALYLCASSRRDDSYEQYFGPGTRLTVT.

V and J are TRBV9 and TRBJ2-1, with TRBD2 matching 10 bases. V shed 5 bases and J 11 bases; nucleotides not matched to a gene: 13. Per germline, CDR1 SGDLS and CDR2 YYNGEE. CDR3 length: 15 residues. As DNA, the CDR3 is TGTGCCAGCAGTTATCTAGCGGGAGTTTCGAGGAAGCAGTTCTTC. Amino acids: CASSYLAGVSRKQFF. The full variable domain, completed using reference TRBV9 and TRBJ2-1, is DSGVTQTPKHLITATGQRVTLRCSPRSGDLSVYWYQQSLDQGLQFLIQYYNGEERAKGNILERFSAQQFPDLHSELNLSSLELGDSALYFCASSYLAGVSRKQFFGPGTRLTVL.

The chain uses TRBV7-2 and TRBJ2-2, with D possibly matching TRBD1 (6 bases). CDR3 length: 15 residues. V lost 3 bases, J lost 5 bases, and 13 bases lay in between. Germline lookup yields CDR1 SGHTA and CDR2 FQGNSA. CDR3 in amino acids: CASSLDSHRTGELFF. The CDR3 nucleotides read TGTGCCAGCAGCTTGGACAGTCATCGGACCGGGGAGCTGTTTTTT.

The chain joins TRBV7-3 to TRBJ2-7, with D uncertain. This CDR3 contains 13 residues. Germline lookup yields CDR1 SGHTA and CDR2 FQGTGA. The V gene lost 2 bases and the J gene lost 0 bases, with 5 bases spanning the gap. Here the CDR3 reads CASSLQFSYEQYF. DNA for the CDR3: TGTGCCAGCAGCTTACAGTTCTCCTACGAGCAGTACTTC.

CDR3 nucleotides: TGCGCCAGCAGCCTTCTAGCAGGGTCGGGGCAAGAGACCCAGTACTTC. Encoded protein: CASSLLAGSGQETQYF. V gene TRBV4-3 combines with J gene TRBJ2-5; either TRBD1 or TRBD2 may supply D (5 bases each). The CDR3 has 16 residues. V lost 4 bases, J lost 2 bases, and 17 bases lay in between. Germline-derived CDR1 and CDR2 are LGHNA and YSLEER.

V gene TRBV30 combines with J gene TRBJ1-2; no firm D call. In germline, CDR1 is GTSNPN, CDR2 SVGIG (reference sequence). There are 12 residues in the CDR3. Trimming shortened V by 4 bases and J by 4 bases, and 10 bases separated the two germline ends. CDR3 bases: TGTGCCTGGACCCTCGGCTCCTATGGCTACACCTTC. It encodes CAWTLGSYGYTF.